One sample yielded the 21 T cell receptor beta chains listed below, sequenced in a study of spatial heterogeneity in lung cancer. Time point noted: sample taken at primary tumor resection. Frozen PBMC, nontumor lung or tumor provided whole RNA, which was sequenced unsorted. A single record per CDR3 protein comes from TCRdb applying MiXCR to the 5' RACE reads. This sample has 10,000 to 11,000 distinct CDR3 sequences, with about 6.3% found just once. The sequences come from PBMCs, collected at surgery. All receptors come from a male donor with early-stage non-small cell lung cancer.

Concerning this clonotype: The size of this beta chain means little, since it is a stray read in a library made for alpha chains. Here the CDR3 DNA reads TGCAGTGCTAGAGGGACAGGGGGCGCTTCACCCCTCCACTTT. This sequence encodes CSARGTGGASPLHF. The rearrangement uses TRBV20-1 and TRBJ1-6, with 11 bases lining up with TRBD1. The CDR3 contains 14 residues. Germline values: CDR1 DFQATT, CDR2 SNEGSKA (reference sequence). Germline trimming cut 1 base from V and 9 bases from J; bases unmatched to any gene: 2.

As to this clonotype: The junction and the germline gene differ at one end; a read error may be behind it. A library made for alpha chains picked up this beta chain off target, so its size means little. The rearrangement uses TRBV2 and TRBJ2-7; 10 bases match TRBD1. Germline V gene lookup returns CDR1 SNHLY and CDR2 FYNNEI. This CDR3 region has 15 residues. CDR3 sequence (DNA): TGTGCCAGCAATGAAGGGACAGGGGAATCCTACGAGCAGTACTTC. This translates into CASNEGTGESYEQYF.

Notes on this clonotype: This beta chain represents an off-target read in a library built for alpha chains; its size is of limited meaning. The chain recombines TRBV2 with TRBJ2-7; 8 bases fit TRBD2. Germline V lookup: CDR1 SNHLY, CDR2 FYNNEI. This CDR3 is 12 amino acids long. The J segment lost 2 bases and the V segment lost 8 bases, leaving 2 bases of the junction unmatched. CDR3 loop: CASRGGTYEQYF. In DNA, the CDR3 is TGTGCCAGCCGCGGGGGGACCTACGAGCAGTACTTC.

This clonotype was detected many times. This beta chain is an unintended read in a library built for alpha chains; its size means little. The V gene is TRBV20-1, the J gene TRBJ2-3; 7 bases are shared with TRBD2. Germline CDR1 DFQATT, CDR2 SNEGSKA (reference sequence). With V trimmed by 5 bases and J by 0 bases, 5 bases remained unmatched. This CDR3 has 14 residues. The CDR3 DNA reads TGCAGTGCTTCGGGGGGAGTCAGCACAGATACGCAGTATTTT. It encodes CSASGGVSTDTQYF.

In this sample, this clonotype is medium-sized. This beta chain lies outside the target of a library built for alpha chains; its clone size means little. The rearrangement links TRBV12-3 or TRBV12-4 to TRBJ2-5, with D uncertain. V lost 7 bases, J lost 1 base, and 10 bases lay in between. The length of the CDR3 is 13 residues. The CDR3: CASIQASQETQYF. For the CDR3, the DNA is TGTGCCAGCATTCAGGCTTCCCAAGAGACCCAGTACTTC.

Comment on this clonotype: This beta chain appears as a stray read in a library generated for alpha chains; its size is not informative. This CDR3 is CASTPLGQGSGELFF. The CDR3 nucleotides read TGTGCCAGCACCCCCCTGGGACAGGGGTCCGGGGAGCTGTTTTTT. The chain links TRBV28 to TRBJ2-2, with 10 bases that match TRBD1. The CDR3 is 15 amino acids. Germline assignment: CDR1 MDHEN and CDR2 SYDVKM. The V gene end was trimmed by 7 bases and the J gene end by 6 bases; junction bases not matched to a gene: 8.

Comment on this clonotype: This may be a read error, as it is one base from a much larger clone. This beta chain is a stray sequence in a library constructed for alpha chains; its clone size is not meaningful. The chain joins TRBV28 to TRBJ2-3; TRBD2 is a possible D gene (6 bases). Between the trimmed V and J ends, which lost 6 bases and 5 bases, there was a span of 18 bases. CDR3 length equals 15 residues. Germline CDR1 and CDR2: MDHEN and SYDVKM. The CDR3 nucleotides read TGTGCCAGCAGCCCCTGGGGGGTGCGTGGAGATACGCAGTATTTT. Encoded protein: CASSPWGVRGDTQYF.

By sample fraction, this clonotype is medium-sized (0.01 to 0.1%). The library was prepared for alpha chains; this beta chain is a stray read, so its frequency means little. The chain couples TRBV15 to TRBJ2-7; no clear D. V dropped 5 bases and J dropped 1 base, with 15 bases sitting between them. Germline V lookup: CDR1 LNHNV, CDR2 YYDKDF (reference sequence). The CDR3 extends over 15 amino acids. For the CDR3, the DNA is TGTGCCACCAGCCCCCAGGCCACGATATCCTACGAGCAGTACTTC. Protein product: CATSPQATISYEQYF.

The table lists this clonotype with many counts. This beta chain appears as a stray read in a library generated for alpha chains; its size is not informative. The chain recombines TRBV29-1 with TRBJ1-2, with 10 bases fitting TRBD1. Germline V gene lookup returns CDR1 SQVTM and CDR2 ANQGSEA. V shed 6 bases, J shed 2 bases, and the junction held 3 bases outside the gene matches. This CDR3 is built from 13 residues. The CDR3 bases are TGCAGCGTAGACAGGGGGCCGAACTATGGCTACACCTTC. Protein sequence: CSVDRGPNYGYTF.

This clonotype was observed many times. A library made for alpha chains picked up this beta chain off target, so its size means little. V is TRBV5-1 and J is TRBJ2-1; 8 positions agree with TRBD2. The CDR3 spans 16 residues. Germline-derived CDR1 and CDR2 are SGHRS and YFSETQ. With V trimmed by 4 bases and J by 0 bases, 6 bases remained unmatched. The CDR3 DNA sequence: TGCGCCAGCAGCCTGGAGGGACTAGTCTCCTACAATGAGCAGTTCTTC. The encoded protein is CASSLEGLVSYNEQFF.

This clonotype turned up a few times. Within a library made for alpha chains, this beta chain is off target, and its count is uninformative. The J gene is TRBJ2-4, the V gene TRBV5-5, with no clear D. The CDR3 is 16 amino acids. Germline values: CDR1 SGHKS, CDR2 YYEKEE (reference sequence). V lost 2 bases and J 4 bases, leaving 16 bases between the germline ends. DNA of the CDR3: TGTGCCAGCAGCTTAACCCCGTATGAGCAGAAAAACATTCAGTACTTC. Its protein is CASSLTPYEQKNIQYF. The whole variable domain, filled in from reference TRBV5-5 and TRBJ2-4, reads DAGVTQSPTHLIKTRGQQVTLRCSPISGHKSVSWYQQVLGQGPQFIFQYYEKEERGRGNFPDRFSARQFPNYSSELNVNALLLGDSALYLCASSLTPYEQKNIQYFGAGTRLSVL.

This clonotype has at least ten counts. This beta chain is off target for a library built for alpha chains, so its abundance means little. The chain carries TRBV2 and TRBJ1-1; 7 bases agree with TRBD1. The V segment lost 2 bases and the J segment 1 base; nucleotides outside the gene matches: 4. CDR3 size: 15 residues. The V gene's germline CDR1 is SNHLY and CDR2 FYNNEI. The CDR3 spells CASSETGQPNTEAFF. The CDR3 nucleotides are TGTGCCAGCAGTGAAACGGGACAGCCGAACACTGAAGCTTTCTTT.

For this clonotype: This beta chain is a stray read from a library made for alpha chains; its abundance is not meaningful. This chain links TRBV20-1 with TRBJ1-6; tentatively, D is TRBD1 (6 bases). The V gene's germline CDR1 is DFQATT and CDR2 SNEGSKA (reference sequence). This CDR3 is built from 15 residues. The V gene lost 1 base and the J gene lost 8 bases, with 15 bases spanning the gap. The CDR3 region has the DNA TGCAGTGCTAGAGGGTATAACAGGGTCGATTCACCCCTCCACTTT. Amino acid sequence: CSARGYNRVDSPLHF.

This clonotype was counted between two and nine times. This beta chain is an unintended read in a library built for alpha chains; its size means little. This chain links TRBV5-1 with TRBJ2-3; no clear D gene. There are 15 residues in the CDR3. Germline assignment: CDR1 SGHRS and CDR2 YFSETQ. Trimming left V 2 bases short and J 4 bases short, with 14 bases between. CDR3 nucleotides: TGCGCCAGCAGCTTCGGGCAGTTCGGAGCAGATACGCAGTATTTT. Translating gives CASSFGQFGADTQYF.

At least ten counts were recorded for this clonotype. Because the library targeted alpha chains, this beta chain is an off-target read whose size means little. This rearrangement joins TRBV7-2 to TRBJ2-3; 11 bases are a match to TRBD2. The germline V gene encodes CDR1 SGHTA and CDR2 FQGNSA. J lost 2 bases, V lost 2 bases, and 12 bases had no gene match. The CDR3 has 19 amino acids. The CDR3 region has the DNA TGTGCCAGCAGCTTAATCCCACGTGTTAGCGGGAGGGCCACAGATACGCAGTATTTT. Translating gives CASSLIPRVSGRATDTQYF. Based on the CDR3 plus reference TRBV7-2 and TRBJ2-3, the full variable domain is GAGVSQSPSNKVTEKGKDVELRCDPISGHTALYWYRQSLGQGLEFLIYFQGNSAPDKSGLPSDRFSAERTGGSVSTLTIQRTQQEDSAVYLCASSLIPRVSGRATDTQYFGPGTRLTVL.

A word on this clonotype: This beta chain slipped into a library made for alpha chains as a stray read, so its size is not meaningful. Here the CDR3 DNA reads TGTGCCAGCAGCTCGGACTACGAGCAGTACTTC. This codes for CASSSDYEQYF. The chain uses TRBV7-2 and TRBJ2-7; no clear D. CDR3 size: 11 residues. V gave up 4 bases and J gave up 3 bases, with 4 bases separating them. Germline V CDR1 and CDR2: SGHTA, FQGNSA.

This clonotype was counted only a few times. The library was built for alpha chains, so this beta chain is an off-target read and its size means little. The chain recombines TRBV12-3 or TRBV12-4 with TRBJ2-1, with 9 bases that match TRBD2. The CDR3 is 15 amino acids. The V gene end was trimmed by 6 bases and the J gene end by 8 bases; junction bases not matched to a gene: 11. CDR3 in DNA: TGTGCCAGCAGCCCAATGGGGACTAGCCCCGATGAGCAGTTCTTC. Residues: CASSPMGTSPDEQFF.

By its share, this clonotype is medium-sized. Because the library targeted alpha chains, this beta chain is an off-target read whose size means little. The CDR3 DNA follows: TGCGCCGAGGCACCGCGGGGGCTGGGTTTGGGCGAGCAGTACTTC. This sequence encodes CAEAPRGLGLGEQYF. The chain employs TRBV5-1 and TRBJ2-7; a possible D gene is TRBD2 (7 bases). CDR1 is SGHRS and CDR2 is YFSETQ in the germline V gene. CDR3 size: 15 residues. The V and J ends lost 10 bases and 6 bases respectively, with 26 bases between them.

By its share, this clonotype is medium-sized. This beta chain lies outside the target of a library built for alpha chains; its clone size means little. The genes are TRBV7-9 and TRBJ2-7, with D perhaps being TRBD1 or TRBD2 (5 bases each). CDR3 length equals 15 residues. Germline assignment: CDR1 SEHNR and CDR2 FQNEAQ (reference sequence). The V gene lost 5 bases and the J gene lost 0 bases, with 14 bases spanning the gap. CDR3 residues: CASSPPGRSSYEQYF. Written as DNA, the CDR3 is TGTGCCAGCAGCCCCCCGGGACGTAGCTCCTACGAGCAGTACTTC.

By frequency in the sample, this clonotype is medium-sized. Within a library made for alpha chains, this beta chain is off target, and its count is uninformative. The chain carries TRBV14 and TRBJ1-2; D not resolved. Germline V CDR1 and CDR2: SGHDN, FVKESK. There are 14 residues in the CDR3. V lost 3 bases and J 8 bases, leaving 16 bases between the germline ends. CDR3 in DNA: TGTGCCAGCAGCCATCGAGAGGGCTCAAGAGGCTACACCTTC. Translating gives CASSHREGSRGYTF. The complete variable domain, with remaining parts taken from reference TRBV14 and TRBJ1-2, reads EAGVTQFPSHSVIEKGQTVTLRCDPISGHDNLYWYRRVMGKEIKFLLHFVKESKQDESGMPNNRFLAERTGGTYSTLKVQPAELEDSGVYFCASSHREGSRGYTFGSGTRLTVV.

For this clonotype: This beta chain came through as a stray read in a library set up for alpha chains, and its size says little. The chain recombines TRBV24-1 with TRBJ2-2; 9 nucleotides align to TRBD1. Germline V gives CDR1 KGHDR, CDR2 SFDVKD. J was trimmed by 4 bases and V by 7 bases; bases with no gene match: 3. The CDR3 covers 14 residues. CDR3 sequence (DNA): TGTGCCACCAGGGGACAGGGAGGCACCGGGGAGCTGTTTTTT. It yields the protein CATRGQGGTGELFF.